Below, one TCR beta chain is given with its context. CDR1 and CDR2 (germline): WSHSY, SAAADI. The CDR3 is 13 residues long. V was clipped by 4 bases and J by 4 bases, with 10 bases between them. PCR involved 60 Vbeta and 13 Jbeta primers. Using immunoSEQ multiplex PCR, the repertoire was profiled, and TCRdb retains in-frame clones only, with some absent. The repertoire consists of under 200,000 clones, with 80% to 90% occurring once and the leading ten covering about 7%. The data are from a study of cytomegalovirus exposure and HLA in healthy donors. Study at large: An early data release held tens of millions of unique TCRs from HLA-typed donors. Falling in the Caucasian-associated ancestry cluster were 81% of 398 genotyped donors.

The rearrangement joins TRBV10-2 to TRBJ1-1; no reliable D call. Input material: PBMCs. This clonotype originated in a woman aged 25 to 39 in good health and CMV-seropositive. For the CDR3, the DNA is TGCGCCAGCAGTGCACGTGAGTCCACTGAAGCTTTCTTT. It codes for CASSARESTEAFF.